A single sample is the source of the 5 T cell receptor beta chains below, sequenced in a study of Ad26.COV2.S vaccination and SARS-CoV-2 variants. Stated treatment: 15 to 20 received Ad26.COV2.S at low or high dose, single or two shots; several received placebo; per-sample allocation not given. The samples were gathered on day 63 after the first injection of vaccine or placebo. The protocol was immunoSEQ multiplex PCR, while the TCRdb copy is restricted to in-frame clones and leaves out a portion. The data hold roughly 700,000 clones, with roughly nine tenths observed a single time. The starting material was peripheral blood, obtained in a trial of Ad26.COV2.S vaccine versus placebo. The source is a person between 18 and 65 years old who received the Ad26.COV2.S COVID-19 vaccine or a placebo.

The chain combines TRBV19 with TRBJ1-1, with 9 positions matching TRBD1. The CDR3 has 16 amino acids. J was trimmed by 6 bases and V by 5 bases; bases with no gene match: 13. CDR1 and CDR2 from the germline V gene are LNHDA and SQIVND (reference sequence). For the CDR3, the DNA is TGTGCCAGTAGTCCCCGGGGACAGGGAAGCTGGGCTGAAGCTTTCTTT. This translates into CASSPRGQGSWAEAFF.

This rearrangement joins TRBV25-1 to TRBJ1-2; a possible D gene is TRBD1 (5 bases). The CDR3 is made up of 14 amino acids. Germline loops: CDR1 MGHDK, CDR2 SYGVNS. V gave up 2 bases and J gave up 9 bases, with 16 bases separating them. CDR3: CASSEPGTHRSYTF. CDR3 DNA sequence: TGTGCCAGCAGTGAACCCGGGACTCATAGGAGCTACACCTTC.

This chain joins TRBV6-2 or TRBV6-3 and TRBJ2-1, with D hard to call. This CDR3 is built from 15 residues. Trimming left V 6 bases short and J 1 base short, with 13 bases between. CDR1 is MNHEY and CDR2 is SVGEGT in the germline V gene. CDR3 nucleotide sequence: TGTGCCAGCAGCCTTATCGGGCCGTCCTACAATGAGCAGTTCTTC. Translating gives CASSLIGPSYNEQFF.

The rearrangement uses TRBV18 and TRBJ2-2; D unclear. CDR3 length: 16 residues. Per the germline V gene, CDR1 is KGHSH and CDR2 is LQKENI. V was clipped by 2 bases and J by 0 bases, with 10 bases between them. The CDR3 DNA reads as TGTGCCAGCTCACCAGCGGTGATTTCGAACACCGGGGAGCTGTTTTTT. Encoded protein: CASSPAVISNTGELFF.

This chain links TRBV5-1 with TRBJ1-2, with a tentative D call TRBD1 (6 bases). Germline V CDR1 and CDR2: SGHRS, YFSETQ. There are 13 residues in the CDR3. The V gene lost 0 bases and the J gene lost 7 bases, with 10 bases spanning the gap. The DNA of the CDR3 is TGCGCCAGCAGCTTGGACAGGGACGGTGGCTACACCTTC. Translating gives CASSLDRDGGYTF.